This T cell receptor (beta chain) emerged from a study of CD8 T cells in Susac syndrome. Negative magnetic isolation gave CD8+ and CD4+ cells; FACS enriched CD8+ TEMRA. The CDR3 length is 13 residues. Germline lookup yields CDR1 LGHDT and CDR2 YNNKEL (reference sequence). Deletions cut 5 bases from V and 1 base from J, with 8 bases between. RNA in amounts of about 0.5 to 1 ug was reverse transcribed with random hexamers. TCRdb fed the immunoSEQ multiplex PCR reads into MiXCR, producing one record per CDR3 protein. The sample has approximately 200,000 distinct CDR3 sequences, around 95% seen once. The chain carries TRBV3-1 and TRBJ1-2; D is uncertain. The TCR originated in a human donor with multiple sclerosis. The source material was CD4+ T cells from PBMCs. The CDR3 nucleotides are TGTGCCAGCAGCGATACACATAACTATGGCTACACCTTC. Its translation is CASSDTHNYGYTF.